One and the same sample provided the 27 T cell receptor beta chains below, sequenced in a study of blood T cell repertoires in COVID-19. Using immunoSEQ multiplex PCR, the repertoire was profiled, and TCRdb retains in-frame clones only, with some absent. Of roughly 41,000 clones in the sample, over 75% were seen once. Material: peripheral blood. The receptors stem from a man between 60 and 75 years old with active COVID-19.

The chain combines TRBV9 with TRBJ2-1; 12 nucleotides line up with TRBD2. CDR1 SGDLS and CDR2 YYNGEE come from the germline V gene. The CDR3 is 17 amino acids. The V segment lost 4 bases and the J segment 1 base; nucleotides outside the gene matches: 6. CDR3 bases: TGTGCCAGCAGCTTGACTAGCGGGAGTCGTTCCTACAATGAGCAGTTCTTC. This codes for CASSLTSGSRSYNEQFF.

J is TRBJ1-4 and V is TRBV19; TRBD1 aligns across 10 bases. This CDR3 contains 14 residues. In germline, CDR1 is LNHDA, CDR2 SQIVND (reference sequence). V was pared by 4 bases and J by 6 bases, with 2 bases of the junction left unmatched. CDR3: CASSKDRGYEKLFF. The CDR3 DNA sequence: TGTGCCAGTAGTAAGGACAGGGGGTATGAAAAACTGTTTTTT.

The table lists this clone with a count of one. The chain uses TRBV5-4 and TRBJ1-1, with D perhaps TRBD1 (6 bases). Germline assignment: CDR1 SGHNT and CDR2 YYREEE (reference sequence). CDR3 size: 14 residues. V lost 2 bases to trimming and J lost 0 bases, with 8 bases between them. The CDR3 sequence: CASSFTGMNTEAFF. CDR3 sequence (DNA): TGTGCCAGCAGCTTCACAGGGATGAACACTGAAGCTTTCTTT.

The chain joins TRBV4-1 to TRBJ1-4, with D perhaps TRBD1 (6 bases). The CDR3 sequence is 15 residues long. Germline V lookup: CDR1 MGHRA, CDR2 YSYEKL. Trimming removed 2 bases from V and 8 bases from J, with 15 bases in between. The CDR3 sequence: CASSQNRGGSEKLFF. The CDR3 bases are TGCGCCAGCAGCCAAAATCGGGGGGGCAGCGAAAAACTGTTTTTT.

The chain carries TRBV7-3 and TRBJ2-3; 7 bases are shared with TRBD2. The junction had 8 bases not matched to a gene; V was cut back by 3 bases and J by 2 bases. The V gene's germline CDR1 is SGHTA and CDR2 FQGTGA. The CDR3 covers 16 residues. CDR3 residues: CASSFSSGFPTDTQYF. For the CDR3, the DNA is TGTGCCAGCAGCTTTTCTAGCGGTTTTCCCACAGATACGCAGTATTTT.

The chain couples TRBV10-2 to TRBJ2-1, with 11 bases aligning to TRBD1. After removal of 0 bases from V and 4 bases from J, the junction contained 2 bases not matched to a gene. In germline, CDR1 is WSHSY, CDR2 SAAADI. There are 16 residues in the CDR3. The chain's CDR3 is CASSESGTGGYNEQFF. The CDR3 DNA is TGCGCCAGCAGTGAGTCAGGGACAGGGGGGTACAATGAGCAGTTCTTC.

This clone turned up a few times. This sequence joins TRBV28 and TRBJ1-6; unclear D gene. Trimming stripped 11 bases from V and 10 bases from J, with 15 bases between. The CDR3 is 12 amino acids. The germline gives CDR1 MDHEN, CDR2 SYDVKM. CDR3 region: CAAGSSSSPLHF. DNA of the CDR3: TGTGCCGCGGGGTCTTCGTCCTCACCCCTCCACTTT.

The rearrangement links TRBV10-3 to TRBJ1-1; tentative D call: TRBD1 (6 bases). CDR3 length: 12 amino acids. The ends were cut back, 4 bases at V and 11 bases at J, with 14 bases in the middle. Looked up from germline, CDR1 is ENHRY and CDR2 is SYGVKD. The CDR3 reads CAISATIQGAFF. DNA for the CDR3: TGTGCCATCAGTGCAACGATCCAGGGGGCTTTCTTT.

This clone was found a few times. The chain has TRBV3-1 (or the pseudogene TRBV3-2) and TRBJ2-1; TRBD1 agrees at 7 bases. The CDR3 length is 15 residues. Germline CDR1 reads LGHDT; CDR2 reads YNNKEL (reference sequence). V was clipped by 4 bases and J by 7 bases; unmatched bases: 10. The CDR3 region has the DNA TGTGCCAGCAGCCCGAGACAGGGTGGCGGGAATGAGCAGTTCTTC. It translates to CASSPRQGGGNEQFF.

The rearrangement links TRBV6-1 to TRBJ2-5, with unresolved D. CDR3 length: 13 residues. Germline V gives CDR1 MNHNS, CDR2 SASEGT. V shed 1 base and J shed 5 bases, with 8 bases lying between them. CDR3 coding DNA: TGTGCCAGCAGTGAAGAGCTTCCCGAGACCCAGTACTTC. Its protein is CASSEELPETQYF.

The rearrangement links TRBV6-5 to TRBJ2-7, with D perhaps TRBD1 (5 bases). The V gene lost 0 bases and the J gene lost 0 bases, with 12 bases spanning the gap. Germline V CDR1 and CDR2: MNHEY, SVGAGI. The CDR3 is made up of 16 amino acids. CDR3 DNA: TGTGCCAGCAGTTACTCCAGGACATATAGCTCCTACGAGCAGTACTTC. It specifies CASSYSRTYSSYEQYF.

This clone appeared a few times. The CDR3 here is CASSVQGSGGYTF. DNA for the CDR3: TGTGCCAGCAGCGTACAGGGATCCGGTGGCTACACCTTC. The chain recombines TRBV9 with TRBJ1-2, with D perhaps matching TRBD1 (5 bases). The V gene lost 1 base and the J gene lost 7 bases, with 11 bases spanning the gap. This CDR3 contains 13 residues. In germline, CDR1 is SGDLS, CDR2 YYNGEE.

On this clone itself: Distinct nucleotide sequences in the sample also encode this CDR3. The rearrangement uses TRBV7-2 and TRBJ1-2; 11 nucleotides agree with TRBD1. There are 15 residues in the CDR3. Looked up from germline, CDR1 is SGHTA and CDR2 is FQGNSA. Unmatched junction bases numbered 12, after V lost 3 bases and J lost 12 bases. The CDR3 DNA reads as TGTGCCAGCAGCTTGGACTGGGGACAGGGGGTGTCGCACACCTTC. It specifies CASSLDWGQGVSHTF.

This clone was picked up a small number of times. The chain links TRBV5-1 to TRBJ1-2, with D possibly being TRBD1 (5 bases). Germline V gives CDR1 SGHRS, CDR2 YFSETQ. The CDR3 is 15 amino acids. Between the trimmed V and J ends, which lost 0 bases and 4 bases, there was a span of 13 bases. CDR3 loop: CASSLEGASPYGYTF. CDR3 sequence (DNA): TGCGCCAGCAGCTTGGAAGGGGCCTCCCCCTATGGCTACACCTTC.

The chain employs TRBV28 and TRBJ2-3; D is uncertain. V was shortened by 5 bases and J by 6 bases, with 6 bases between the two germline ends. The CDR3 covers 11 residues. Germline CDR1 and CDR2: MDHEN and SYDVKM. The CDR3 loop reads CASSPRDTQYF. The DNA of the CDR3 is TGTGCCAGCAGTCCCCGGGATACGCAGTATTTT.

The gene calls are TRBV5-4 and TRBJ1-1; D is ambiguous. V dropped 3 bases and J dropped 0 bases, with 6 bases sitting between them. The CDR3 runs 13 residues. The V gene's germline CDR1 is SGHNT and CDR2 YYREEE (reference sequence). In DNA, the CDR3 is TGTGCCAGCAGCTCTCACTTGAACACTGAAGCTTTCTTT. It is translated as CASSSHLNTEAFF.

V gene TRBV11-2 combines with J gene TRBJ1-1, with 11 bases fitting TRBD1. The J segment lost 11 bases and the V segment lost 4 bases, leaving 15 bases of the junction unmatched. The germline V gene encodes CDR1 SGHAT and CDR2 FQNNGV. The CDR3 has 16 amino acids. The CDR3: CASSSFSGQGAFGAFF. The CDR3 DNA follows: TGTGCCAGCAGCTCATTCTCCGGACAGGGGGCGTTTGGCGCTTTCTTT.

This clone was seen more than once but under ten times. CDR3 bases: TGCGCCAGCAGCCACCAGACAGGCGGAGGAACTAATGAAAAACTGTTTTTT. Translated, it gives CASSHQTGGGTNEKLFF. V gene TRBV4-3 combines with J gene TRBJ1-4, with a tentative D call TRBD1 (6 bases). The CDR3 consists of 17 residues. The V and J ends lost 3 bases and 1 base respectively, with 15 bases between them. The V gene's germline CDR1 is LGHNA and CDR2 YSLEER.

This chain connects TRBV5-1 to TRBJ2-1, with TRBD1 as a possible D gene (6 bases). From germline, CDR1 is SGHRS and CDR2 YFSETQ. The length of the CDR3 is 15 residues. The V and J ends lost 1 base and 8 bases respectively, with 16 bases between them. CDR3 protein: CASSLFPGAGDEQFF. For the CDR3, the DNA is TGCGCCAGCAGCTTGTTCCCAGGGGCCGGCGATGAGCAGTTCTTC.

The CDR3 spells CASSLDGGSTNYGYTF. The CDR3 DNA follows: TGCGCCAGCAGCTTGGACGGGGGAAGTACTAACTATGGCTACACCTTC. This chain links TRBV5-1 with TRBJ1-2; a weak D match, TRBD1 (5 bases). Trimming removed 0 bases at V and 0 bases at J, with 12 bases between. From germline, CDR1 is SGHRS and CDR2 YFSETQ. The CDR3 totals 16 residues.

The gene calls are TRBV6-5 and TRBJ1-2; 9 positions agree with TRBD1. The CDR3 spans 14 residues. Unmatched junction bases numbered 10, after V lost 6 bases and J lost 8 bases. Germline-derived CDR1 and CDR2 are MNHEY and SVGAGI. This chain's CDR3 is CASRPHGTGKGYTF. The CDR3 bases are TGTGCCAGCAGACCCCACGGGACAGGGAAGGGCTACACCTTC.

The chain joins TRBV13 to TRBJ1-6; TRBD1 aligns across 8 bases. V was pared by 5 bases and J by 7 bases, with 10 bases of the junction left unmatched. Germline CDR1 is PRHDT and CDR2 is FYEKMQ (reference sequence). The CDR3 is 16 residues long. CDR3 in DNA: TGTGCCAGCAGCCCCAGGGGGCTAGAGCACAATTCACCCCTCCACTTT. Amino acids: CASSPRGLEHNSPLHF.

CDR3 amino acids: CASSPGLAGSYNEQFF. The CDR3 bases are TGTGCCAGCAGCCCGGGACTAGCGGGCTCCTACAATGAGCAGTTCTTC. The J gene is TRBJ2-1, the V gene TRBV5-4; TRBD2 aligns across 12 bases. CDR1 is SGHNT, CDR2 YYREEE, per germline (reference sequence). The CDR3 is made up of 16 amino acids. V lost 4 bases to trimming and J lost 0 bases; unmatched junction nucleotides: 2.

V and J are TRBV7-2 and TRBJ1-1; the D gene is possibly TRBD1 (5 bases). Trimming took off 4 bases at V and 4 bases at J, with 10 bases between the two ends. This CDR3 spans 13 amino acids. Germline CDR1 reads SGHTA; CDR2 reads FQGNSA. The CDR3 is CASSSGGSTEAFF. The CDR3 DNA is TGTGCCAGCAGCTCCGGGGGGAGCACTGAAGCTTTCTTT.

The chain recombines TRBV7-8 with TRBJ2-1, with 7 bases fitting TRBD1. V lost 4 bases and J lost 0; bases outside the gene matches: 3. Germline CDR1 is SGHVS and CDR2 is FQNEAQ. CDR3 size: 15 residues. The CDR3 sequence: CASSYRGSSYNEQFF. The CDR3 nucleotides are TGTGCCAGCAGCTACAGGGGTAGCTCCTACAATGAGCAGTTCTTC.

This chain connects TRBV20-1 to TRBJ1-3; no definite D call. Trimming left V 3 bases short and J 1 base short, with 7 bases between. There are 13 residues in the CDR3. Per the germline V gene, CDR1 is DFQATT and CDR2 is SNEGSKA (reference sequence). CDR3 amino acids: CSASSVSGNTIYF. The DNA of the CDR3 is TGCAGTGCTAGTTCTGTTTCTGGAAACACCATATATTTT.

The CDR3 protein is CASTRGRNTEAFF. The CDR3 DNA sequence: TGTGCCAGCACTAGGGGGAGGAACACTGAAGCTTTCTTT. The chain combines TRBV28 with TRBJ1-1, with D perhaps TRBD1 (6 bases). The CDR3 totals 13 residues. Between the trimmed V and J ends, which lost 7 bases and 1 base, there was a span of 10 bases. CDR1 is MDHEN, CDR2 SYDVKM, per germline.